The present T cell receptor beta chain was sequenced within a study of T-cell reconstitution after alpha-beta-depleted transplantation in children. Notes on the study in general: Several hundred graft clones that had expanded were reportedly the source of alpha-beta T cells about two months after transplant. Surviving recipient T cells and thymic progenitors underlay high day-60 TCRbeta diversity in some patients. Most T-cell counts and diversity one year after the transplant came from T cells that were newly produced.

This clonotype turned up a few times. Its antigen is as yet unknown. TCRbeta library construction was performed incorporating unique molecular identifiers. TCRdb redid the calling of the PCR reads with MiXCR, one entry per CDR3 protein. Of about 980,000 distinct CDR3 sequences listed, roughly 29% are singletons. The sequences come from PBMCs, mostly from graft donor cells, collected 360 days after TCRalphabeta/CD19-depleted stem cell transplant. This clonotype was obtained from a boy in the first two years of life who had a stem cell transplant for SCID, so the T cells may come from the graft donor.

CDR3 region: CASSLSGVANSPLHF. The CDR3 region has the DNA TGTGCCAGCAGTTTGAGTGGGGTTGCGAATTCACCCCTCCACTTT. The V gene is TRBV12-3 or TRBV12-4, the J gene TRBJ1-6, with D uncertain. V was shortened by 3 bases and J by 7 bases, with 13 bases between the two germline ends. CDR3 length: 15 amino acids.